These 8 T cell receptor beta chains share one sample of origin, sequenced in a study of blood T cell repertoires in COVID-19. This table comes from immunoSEQ multiplex PCR, and its TCRdb copy is limited to in-frame clones, with some not included. The data contain approximately 150,000 clones, about four fifths of them seen just once; the ten biggest clones take up about 16%. The material sequenced was peripheral blood. These receptors were taken from a human donor with acute or convalescent COVID-19. The donor label of this sample is uncertain.

This sequence joins TRBV7-8 and TRBJ2-2, with 10 bases identical to TRBD2. The V and J ends lost 3 bases and 3 bases, in that order; junction bases with no gene match: 4. This CDR3 spans 16 amino acids. Looked up from germline, CDR1 is SGHVS and CDR2 is FQNEAQ. The CDR3 is CASSFLGTSDTGELFF. In DNA, the CDR3 is TGTGCCAGCAGCTTCCTCGGGACTAGCGACACCGGGGAGCTGTTTTTT.

The chain employs TRBV10-1 and TRBJ2-3, with D perhaps TRBD2 (7 bases). Germline V gene lookup returns CDR1 WNHNN and CDR2 SYGVQD (reference sequence). V was pared by 0 bases and J by 6 bases, with 13 bases between. The CDR3 spans 15 residues. The CDR3 protein is CASSESTRGADTQYF. In nucleotides, the CDR3 is TGCGCCAGCAGTGAGTCGACTCGGGGGGCCGATACGCAGTATTTT.

This clone was picked up a small number of times. This rearrangement joins TRBV4-1 to TRBJ1-3; TRBD1 matches 9 bases. V shed 7 bases, J shed 3 bases, and the junction held 10 bases outside the gene matches. Germline-derived CDR1 and CDR2 are MGHRA and YSYEKL. There are 16 residues in the CDR3. CDR3 region: CASTHLTGGSGNTIYF. The CDR3 nucleotides are TGCGCCAGCACTCACCTTACAGGGGGCAGTGGAAACACCATATATTTT.

This sequence joins TRBV5-8 and TRBJ1-5, with 8 positions matching TRBD1. V shed 5 bases and J 0 bases; nucleotides not matched to a gene: 4. This CDR3 has 15 amino acids. Germline V gives CDR1 SGHTS, CDR2 YDEGEE. CDR3: CASRYDRGSNQPQHF. The CDR3 DNA is TGTGCCAGCAGATATGACAGGGGTAGCAATCAGCCCCAGCATTTT. Variable domain in full (rest from reference TRBV5-8 and TRBJ1-5): EAGVTQSPTHLIKTRGQQATLRCSPISGHTSVYWYQQALGLGLQFLLWYDEGEERNRGNFPPRFSGRQFPNYSSELNVNALELEDSALYLCASRYDRGSNQPQHFGDGTRLSIL.

This clone was detected once. The gene calls are TRBV14 and TRBJ1-2, with 11 nucleotides matching TRBD1. CDR1 and CDR2 (germline): SGHDN, FVKESK. The length of the CDR3 is 14 residues. V was clipped by 4 bases and J by 8 bases; unmatched bases: 6. CDR3 sequence (DNA): TGTGCCAGCAGCCCCGGACAGGGGGCTCCCGGCTACACCTTC. It translates to CASSPGQGAPGYTF.

This chain connects TRBV6-5 to TRBJ1-1; D may be TRBD1 (5 bases). Germline CDR1 reads MNHEY; CDR2 reads SVGAGI. V shed 2 bases and J shed 4 bases, with 8 bases lying between them. The CDR3 sequence is 13 residues long. This chain's CDR3 is CASSYPGLTEAFF. Written as DNA, the CDR3 is TGTGCCAGCAGTTACCCAGGGCTCACTGAAGCTTTCTTT.

This clone was recorded once. The V gene is TRBV11-2, the J gene TRBJ1-3; 9 nucleotides align to TRBD1. There are 12 residues in the CDR3. CDR1 and CDR2 (germline): SGHAT, FQNNGV. The V segment lost 10 bases and the J segment 4 bases; nucleotides outside the gene matches: 2. CDR3 DNA sequence: TGTGCCACCGGGACAGGGGGAAACACCATATATTTT. Translating it yields CATGTGGNTIYF.

The V gene is TRBV6-2 or TRBV6-3, the J gene TRBJ1-2, with D perhaps TRBD1 (5 bases). Trimming shortened V by 5 bases and J by 0 bases, and 19 bases separated the two germline ends. The CDR3 sequence is 17 residues long. Germline V gene sequence: CDR1 MNHEY, CDR2 SVGEGT. DNA of the CDR3: TGTGCCAGCAGTCAACCCTTCCGACAGCTCTCTAACTATGGCTACACCTTC. Protein sequence: CASSQPFRQLSNYGYTF.